The 29 T cell receptor beta chains presented below share a single source sample, sequenced in a study of T cell changes during pregnancy in multiple sclerosis. The repertoire was sequenced with immunoSEQ multiplex PCR; TCRdb's copy has only in-frame clones and lacks some. The sample includes 100,000 or so clones, approximately 93% seen only once; the top ten take more than 0.75%. The sequences come from peripheral blood, collected after pregnancy. The receptors stem from a female donor with multiple sclerosis, enrolled in a pregnancy study.

The V gene is TRBV13, the J gene TRBJ1-2; no reliable D call. The CDR3 is made up of 15 amino acids. Germline V CDR1 and CDR2: PRHDT, FYEKMQ (reference sequence). V was trimmed by 0 bases and J by 4 bases, leaving 12 bases between them. The CDR3 loop is CASSLGRAFPYGYTF. In DNA form, the CDR3 reads TGTGCCAGCAGCTTAGGGCGGGCCTTCCCCTATGGCTACACCTTC.

In DNA form, the CDR3 reads TGCGCCAGCAGCCAAGGGTCAGGGGGAGGAAACACCATATATTTT. Protein sequence: CASSQGSGGGNTIYF. This rearrangement joins TRBV4-1 to TRBJ1-3; 7 positions agree with TRBD1. J lost 4 bases, V lost 1 base, and 4 bases had no gene match. This CDR3 has 15 amino acids. Germline assignment: CDR1 MGHRA and CDR2 YSYEKL.

V and J are TRBV18 and TRBJ2-1; 11 nucleotides line up with TRBD2. This CDR3 has 17 amino acids. Germline CDR1 is KGHSH and CDR2 is LQKENI. The junction had 6 bases not matched to a gene; V was cut back by 0 bases and J by 5 bases. The DNA of the CDR3 is TGTGCCAGCTCACCACCGGTGGGGACTAGCGGAAACAATGAGCAGTTCTTC. This sequence encodes CASSPPVGTSGNNEQFF.

This clone has only one observation. The gene calls are TRBV27 and TRBJ2-7; 11 positions agree with TRBD2. V lost 5 bases to trimming and J lost 1 base; unmatched junction nucleotides: 4. CDR1 and CDR2 (germline): MNHEY, SMNVEV (reference sequence). There are 15 residues in the CDR3. Here the CDR3 reads CASSVGTSGSYEQYF. In nucleotides, the CDR3 is TGTGCCAGCAGTGTCGGGACTAGCGGATCCTACGAGCAGTACTTC.

V gene TRBV7-9 combines with J gene TRBJ2-7, with 9 bases aligning to TRBD1. Germline CDR1 is SEHNR and CDR2 is FQNEAQ (reference sequence). Germline trimming cut 4 bases from V and 4 bases from J; bases unmatched to any gene: 5. The CDR3 has 14 amino acids. The CDR3 loop is CASSSSGTGYEQYF. DNA of the CDR3: TGTGCCAGCAGCTCATCCGGGACAGGGTACGAGCAGTACTTC.

CDR3 sequence (DNA): TGCAGCGTACTAGCGGGACCCTACGAGCAGTACTTC. This encodes CSVLAGPYEQYF. The genes are TRBV29-1 and TRBJ2-7; 10 nucleotides agree with TRBD2. The trim removed 6 bases at V and 2 bases at J, leaving 1 base unmatched. The CDR3 extends over 12 amino acids. Germline V lookup: CDR1 SQVTM, CDR2 ANQGSEA.

This sequence joins TRBV7-9 and TRBJ1-1; D is uncertain. Between the trimmed V and J ends, which lost 3 bases and 8 bases, there was a span of 7 bases. The CDR3 is 11 amino acids. From germline, CDR1 is SEHNR and CDR2 FQNEAQ (reference sequence). The CDR3 DNA sequence: TGTGCCAGCAGCTTTCTCACAGAAGCTTTCTTT. Protein: CASSFLTEAFF.

The CDR3 loop reads CASLTGNTEAFF. The CDR3 DNA reads as TGTGCCAGTCTGACAGGGAACACTGAAGCTTTCTTT. This chain uses TRBV19 with TRBJ1-1, with a tentative D call TRBD1 (6 bases). CDR3 size: 12 residues. CDR1 is LNHDA and CDR2 is SQIVND in the germline V gene (reference sequence). V was cut by 8 bases and J by 1 base, with 8 bases left in between.

The chain carries TRBV11-2 and TRBJ2-1; D is unresolved. This CDR3 has 12 residues. Trimming pared 4 bases from V and 4 bases from J, leaving 5 bases between. From germline, CDR1 is SGHAT and CDR2 FQNNGV. The CDR3 reads CASSSNYNEQFF. CDR3 nucleotide sequence: TGTGCCAGCAGCTCCAATTACAATGAGCAGTTCTTC.

This clone was seen once. The rearrangement links TRBV7-2 to TRBJ2-2; 7 bases are shared with TRBD1. The CDR3 totals 16 residues. With 1 base clipped from V and 4 bases from J, the junction kept 6 bases outside the gene matches. Germline CDR1 is SGHTA and CDR2 is FQGNSA. The CDR3, as DNA: TGTGCCAGCAGCTTAGTCGGACAGGTGGTCACCGGGGAGCTGTTTTTT. Its protein is CASSLVGQVVTGELFF. The full variable domain, in which reference TRBV7-2 and TRBJ2-2 provide the parts outside the CDR3, is GAGVSQSPSNKVTEKGKDVELRCDPISGHTALYWYRQSLGQGLEFLIYFQGNSAPDKSGLPSDRFSAERTGGSVSTLTIQRTQQEDSAVYLCASSLVGQVVTGELFFGEGSRLTVL.

CDR3 protein: CASSLGTGVREQYF. CDR3 in DNA: TGTGCCAGTAGTTTAGGGACAGGGGTAAGGGAGCAGTACTTC. The chain employs TRBV19 and TRBJ2-7, with TRBD1 identical over 10 bases. This CDR3 has 14 residues. Germline lookup yields CDR1 LNHDA and CDR2 SQIVND (reference sequence). The V gene end was trimmed by 5 bases and the J gene end by 7 bases; junction bases not matched to a gene: 8.

The V and J genes are TRBV7-8 and TRBJ1-1, with D uncertain. Trimming left V 0 bases short and J 1 base short, with 15 bases between. This CDR3 region has 17 residues. The germline V gene encodes CDR1 SGHVS and CDR2 FQNEAQ. The CDR3 spells CASSLATAWSRNTEAFF. CDR3 in DNA: TGTGCCAGCAGCTTAGCCACAGCATGGTCTCGGAACACTGAAGCTTTCTTT.

Concerning this clone: Different DNA sequences within this sample yield the same CDR3. The rearrangement links TRBV29-1 to TRBJ2-7; 8 nucleotides match TRBD1. Trimming cost V 3 bases and J 6 bases; bases outside gene matches: 7. Per the germline V gene, CDR1 is SQVTM and CDR2 is ANQGSEA. This CDR3 spans 13 amino acids. CDR3: CSVEEGDRGEQYF. As DNA, the CDR3 is TGCAGCGTTGAGGAAGGAGACAGGGGCGAGCAGTACTTC.

This chain joins TRBV5-4 and TRBJ1-1, with TRBD1 matching 11 bases. V shed 4 bases and J 4 bases; nucleotides not matched to a gene: 15. The germline CDR1 and CDR2 sequences are SGHNT and YYREEE (reference sequence). The CDR3 is 18 residues long. The CDR3 DNA reads as TGTGCCAGCAGCCTGTGCCAGACTGGACAGGGGGCGAGCACTGAAGCTTTCTTT. This translates into CASSLCQTGQGASTEAFF.

V is TRBV27 and J is TRBJ2-7, with 9 bases aligning to TRBD2. This CDR3 has 15 amino acids. The trim removed 2 bases at V and 0 bases at J, leaving 2 bases unmatched. Looked up from germline, CDR1 is MNHEY and CDR2 is SMNVEV (reference sequence). CDR3 sequence (DNA): TGTGCCAGCAGTTTACGAGCGGGAGGCTCCTACGAGCAGTACTTC. Protein: CASSLRAGGSYEQYF.

This clone was recorded only once. This sequence joins TRBV2 and TRBJ1-4; D gene unclear. V gave up 4 bases and J gave up 7 bases, with 10 bases separating them. The germline V gene encodes CDR1 SNHLY and CDR2 FYNNEI. This CDR3 has 13 amino acids. In DNA, the CDR3 is TGTGCCAGCAGTGGAGGGTTGAGTGAAAAACTGTTTTTT. Translating it yields CASSGGLSEKLFF.

CDR3 residues: CASSLGRESYNEQFF. The CDR3 DNA reads as TGTGCCAGCAGTTTAGGGCGGGAGTCCTACAATGAGCAGTTCTTC. The chain recombines TRBV27 with TRBJ2-1, with TRBD2 identical over 7 bases. Trimming at V came to 2 bases and at J to 1 base, leaving 2 bases not matched to a gene. CDR1 MNHEY and CDR2 SMNVEV come from the germline V gene (reference sequence). The CDR3 runs to 15 residues.

This clone was counted between two and nine times. The chain recombines TRBV28 with TRBJ1-5; D ambiguous. Trimming took off 2 bases at V and 0 bases at J, with 8 bases between the two ends. The CDR3 has 15 amino acids. The germline gives CDR1 MDHEN, CDR2 SYDVKM. The CDR3 reads CASSLGGYSNQPQHF. For the CDR3, the DNA is TGTGCCAGCAGTTTAGGCGGGTATAGCAATCAGCCCCAGCATTTT.

The genes are TRBV7-9 and TRBJ2-2; possible D gene TRBD2, 5 bases. V was pared by 5 bases and J by 9 bases, with 16 bases between. Germline V lookup: CDR1 SEHNR, CDR2 FQNEAQ (reference sequence). The CDR3 is 14 amino acids. CDR3 coding DNA: TGTGCCAGCAGCCCGGCCCGGGGTCGCCGGGAGCTGTTTTTT. It translates to CASSPARGRRELFF.

This sequence joins TRBV7-9 and TRBJ2-7, with 7 positions matching TRBD1. This CDR3 spans 17 amino acids. The germline gives CDR1 SEHNR, CDR2 FQNEAQ (reference sequence). V gave up 5 bases and J gave up 5 bases; unmatched junction bases: 18. The CDR3 loop reads CASSPVLLTGIFNEQYF. Written as DNA, the CDR3 is TGTGCCAGCAGCCCTGTGCTGTTGACAGGGATCTTCAACGAGCAGTACTTC.

The chain carries TRBV18 and TRBJ2-2, with no clear D. The CDR3 consists of 14 residues. Trimming pared 2 bases from V and 1 base from J, leaving 5 bases between. Per germline, CDR1 KGHSH and CDR2 LQKENI. Here the CDR3 DNA reads TGTGCCAGCTCACCAGGGCAGAACACCGGGGAGCTGTTTTTT. Translation: CASSPGQNTGELFF.

The J gene is TRBJ2-7, the V gene TRBV7-6; possible D gene TRBD2, 5 bases. This CDR3 is built from 14 residues. The germline gives CDR1 SGHVS, CDR2 FNYEAQ. Trimming took off 2 bases at V and 4 bases at J, with 12 bases between the two ends. CDR3 sequence reads: CASSLREGAYEQYF. DNA of the CDR3: TGTGCCAGCAGCTTACGTGAGGGAGCTTACGAGCAGTACTTC.

This rearrangement joins TRBV7-9 to TRBJ2-1, with D perhaps matching TRBD2 (5 bases). The CDR3 is made up of 15 amino acids. CDR1 and CDR2 from the germline V gene are SEHNR and FQNEAQ (reference sequence). V was pared by 3 bases and J by 10 bases, with 19 bases between. The CDR3 bases are TGTGCCAGCAGCTTGGAGGCGAGAGTGCCACGGGAGCAGTTCTTC. It yields the protein CASSLEARVPREQFF.

CDR3 amino acids: CASSGDRANTEAFF. DNA of the CDR3: TGTGCCAGCAGCGGGGACAGGGCGAACACTGAAGCTTTCTTT. The chain links TRBV7-2 to TRBJ1-1; 9 nucleotides match TRBD1. The germline gives CDR1 SGHTA, CDR2 FQGNSA. The junction had 2 bases not matched to a gene; V was cut back by 5 bases and J by 1 base. The CDR3 contains 14 residues. The full variable domain, completed using reference TRBV7-2 and TRBJ1-1, is GAGVSQSPSNKVTEKGKDVELRCDPISGHTALYWYRQSLGQGLEFLIYFQGNSAPDKSGLPSDRFSAERTGGSVSTLTIQRTQQEDSAVYLCASSGDRANTEAFFGQGTRLTVV.

The V and J genes are TRBV4-1 and TRBJ2-5; TRBD1 matches 7 bases. V shed 1 base, J shed 2 bases, and the junction held 4 bases outside the gene matches. Germline V lookup: CDR1 MGHRA, CDR2 YSYEKL. This CDR3 has 15 amino acids. DNA of the CDR3: TGCGCCAGCAGCCAAGCCCAGGGGGAACAAGAGACCCAGTACTTC. It is translated as CASSQAQGEQETQYF.

The CDR3 is CASSGNRVNGYTF. CDR3 coding DNA: TGTGCCAGCAGCGGCAACAGGGTAAATGGCTACACCTTC. The chain has TRBV5-4 and TRBJ1-2; a weak D match, TRBD1 (6 bases). CDR1 and CDR2 from the germline V gene are SGHNT and YYREEE (reference sequence). The CDR3 sequence is 13 residues long. The ends were cut back, 4 bases at V and 6 bases at J, with 13 bases in the middle.

The V call is TRBV11-1, the J call TRBJ2-1; D call uncertain. The V gene's germline CDR1 is SGHAT and CDR2 FQDESV (reference sequence). The V and J ends lost 4 bases and 7 bases respectively, with 11 bases between them. CDR3 length equals 13 residues. CDR3 coding DNA: TGTGCCAGCAGCTACCCCTTAGTAAATGAGCAGTTCTTC. Protein product: CASSYPLVNEQFF. Complete variable domain (other parts from reference TRBV11-1 and TRBJ2-1): EAEVAQSPRYKITEKSQAVAFWCDPISGHATLYWYRQILGQGPELLVQFQDESVVDDSQLPKDRFSAERLKGVDSTLKIQPAELGDSAMYLCASSYPLVNEQFFGPGTRLTVL.

This clone was recorded only once. The chain is built from TRBV19 and TRBJ2-1; 9 bases map to TRBD1. Trimming removed 4 bases from V and 7 bases from J; junction bases left unmatched: 8. CDR1 is LNHDA and CDR2 is SQIVND in the germline V gene (reference sequence). CDR3 length: 15 residues. The CDR3 here is CASSTGTGRTNEQFF. The DNA for the CDR3 is TGTGCCAGTAGTACCGGGACAGGGCGTACAAATGAGCAGTTCTTC.

The rearrangement links TRBV2 to TRBJ2-7, with D perhaps matching TRBD1 (6 bases). Germline assignment: CDR1 SNHLY and CDR2 FYNNEI. This CDR3 is 15 amino acids long. The V gene lost 3 bases and the J gene lost 3 bases, with 15 bases spanning the gap. The CDR3 bases are TGTGCCAGCAGTGAGTTTGCAGGGGTTCGCTACGAGCAGTACTTC. Its protein product is CASSEFAGVRYEQYF.